These 14 T cell receptor beta chains were all obtained from the same sample, sequenced in a study of blood T cell repertoires in COVID-19. This table comes from immunoSEQ multiplex PCR, and its TCRdb copy is limited to in-frame clones, with some not included. The sample lists about 370,000 clones, more than 70% occurring once. Sequenced sample: peripheral blood. These TCRs come from a woman in her thirties with COVID-19, enrolled during active disease.

The V gene is TRBV7-2, the J gene TRBJ2-2; TRBD2 is a possible D gene (6 bases). Germline V gene data show CDR1 as SGHTA and CDR2 as FQGNSA. The CDR3 has 15 residues. Trimming took 1 base from V and 4 from J, leaving 10 bases between them. CDR3 amino acids: CASSLVWRGTGELFF. DNA for the CDR3: TGTGCCAGCAGCTTAGTGTGGCGGGGCACCGGGGAGCTGTTTTTT.

J is TRBJ1-1 and V is TRBV7-2; D perhaps matches TRBD1 (5 bases). The CDR3 is 11 residues long. Trimming cost V 6 bases and J 11 bases, with 13 bases left between them. Germline CDR1 is SGHTA and CDR2 is FQGNSA. The CDR3 here is CASRDRWGAFF. CDR3 bases: TGTGCCAGCAGAGACCGGTGGGGCGCTTTCTTT. The variable domain in full, completed from reference TRBV7-2 and TRBJ1-1, reads GAGVSQSPSNKVTEKGKDVELRCDPISGHTALYWYRQSLGQGLEFLIYFQGNSAPDKSGLPSDRFSAERTGGSVSTLTIQRTQQEDSAVYLCASRDRWGAFFGQGTRLTVV.

The CDR3 sequence is CASSLATGRAFF. The CDR3 nucleotides read TGTGCCAGCAGCTTAGCCACAGGGCGGGCTTTCTTT. The genes are TRBV11-2 and TRBJ1-1; D perhaps matches TRBD1 (6 bases). V was trimmed by 1 base and J by 11 bases, leaving 11 bases between them. Germline CDR1 and CDR2: SGHAT and FQNNGV. The CDR3 extends over 12 amino acids. The variable domain in full, completed from reference TRBV11-2 and TRBJ1-1, reads EAGVAQSPRYKIIEKRQSVAFWCNPISGHATLYWYQQILGQGPKLLIQFQNNGVVDDSQLPKDRFSAERLKGVDSTLKIQPAKLEDSAVYLCASSLATGRAFFGQGTRLTVV.

In its sample, this clone was seen a few times. The rearrangement links TRBV7-9 to TRBJ2-1; D unresolved. The CDR3 is 11 amino acids. Germline V CDR1 and CDR2: SEHNR, FQNEAQ (reference sequence). V dropped 5 bases and J dropped 8 bases, with 7 bases sitting between them. CDR3 coding DNA: TGTGCCAGCAGCCAGCAGGATGAGCAGTTCTTC. It is translated as CASSQQDEQFF.

V is TRBV20-1 and J is TRBJ2-1, with 9 bases fitting TRBD2. The germline V gene encodes CDR1 DFQATT and CDR2 SNEGSKA (reference sequence). The ends lost 3 bases at V and 0 bases at J; junction bases unmatched: 15. The CDR3 is 19 residues long. CDR3 sequence reads: CSASIPSLAGPISYNEQFF. The CDR3 nucleotides read TGCAGTGCTAGTATTCCGTCCCTAGCGGGACCGATCTCCTACAATGAGCAGTTCTTC.

V is TRBV6-9 and J is TRBJ2-3; 11 nucleotides line up with TRBD2. The V gene end was trimmed by 6 bases and the J gene end by 2 bases; junction bases not matched to a gene: 7. Germline loops: CDR1 MNHGY, CDR2 SVAAGI. There are 16 residues in the CDR3. As DNA, the CDR3 is TGTGCCAGCAGCCCCCGACTAGCGGGGATCACAGATACGCAGTATTTT. It encodes CASSPRLAGITDTQYF.

The chain combines TRBV5-1 with TRBJ2-5; 7 bases match TRBD2. V dropped 1 base and J dropped 2; count of bases not matched to a gene: 5. Germline V lookup: CDR1 SGHRS, CDR2 YFSETQ. The CDR3 contains 15 residues. This chain's CDR3 is CASSLLPGGQETQYF. As DNA, the CDR3 is TGCGCCAGCAGCTTGCTGCCGGGAGGTCAAGAGACCCAGTACTTC.

This clone was seen more than once but under ten times. This chain connects TRBV9 to TRBJ1-1; 7 positions agree with TRBD1. Germline lookup yields CDR1 SGDLS and CDR2 YYNGEE. V shed 3 bases, J shed 0 bases, and the junction held 5 bases outside the gene matches. The CDR3 loop spans 15 amino acids. The CDR3 loop reads CASSETGLMNTEAFF. In nucleotides, the CDR3 is TGTGCCAGCAGCGAGACAGGGCTCATGAACACTGAAGCTTTCTTT.

Only one count was recorded for this clone. V is TRBV5-4 and J is TRBJ1-2; TRBD1 agrees at 8 bases. The CDR3 runs to 16 residues. Per germline, CDR1 SGHNT and CDR2 YYREEE (reference sequence). V lost 4 bases to trimming and J lost 3 bases; unmatched junction nucleotides: 11. CDR3 in amino acids: CASSLLREQGDYGYTF. The CDR3 bases are TGTGCCAGCAGCCTTTTGAGGGAACAGGGGGACTATGGCTACACCTTC.

This chain uses TRBV4-3 with TRBJ1-6; the D gene is possibly TRBD1 (5 bases). V was clipped by 0 bases and J by 8 bases, with 8 bases between them. The CDR3 covers 14 residues. Germline values: CDR1 LGHNA, CDR2 YSLEER. Here the CDR3 reads CASSQDAGDSPLHF. The CDR3 bases are TGCGCCAGCAGCCAAGATGCGGGGGATTCACCCCTCCACTTT.

The chain carries TRBV5-6 and TRBJ1-2; D is unclear. Germline CDR1 and CDR2: SGHDT and YYEEEE. Between the trimmed V and J ends, which lost 0 bases and 0 bases, there was a span of 12 bases. This CDR3 comprises 16 residues. CDR3 residues: CASSLGEVSSNYGYTF. CDR3 DNA: TGTGCCAGCAGCTTGGGGGAGGTATCTTCTAACTATGGCTACACCTTC.

The CDR3 spells CASSLASFQPQHF. CDR3 DNA sequence: TGTGCCAGCAGCCTAGCATCGTTTCAGCCCCAGCATTTT. The rearrangement links TRBV6-2 or TRBV6-3 to TRBJ1-5; D remains unclear. The V gene lost 6 bases and the J gene lost 6 bases, with 12 bases spanning the gap. Looked up from germline, CDR1 is MNHEY and CDR2 is SVGEGT. The CDR3 is 13 amino acids.

V is TRBV28 and J is TRBJ1-1; D gene uncertain. The CDR3 length is 11 residues. V gave up 3 bases and J gave up 8 bases, with 7 bases separating them. Germline CDR1 reads MDHEN; CDR2 reads SYDVKM. This CDR3 reads CASSLGREAFF. CDR3 DNA: TGTGCCAGCAGTTTGGGGAGGGAAGCTTTCTTT. Drawing the rest from reference TRBV28 and TRBJ1-1, the complete variable domain is DVKVTQSSRYLVKRTGEKVFLECVQDMDHENMFWYRQDPGLGLRLIYFSYDVKMKEKGDIPEGYSVSREKKERFSLILESASTNQTSMYLCASSLGREAFFGQGTRLTVV.

The chain carries TRBV7-2 and TRBJ1-1; 7 bases map to TRBD1. The CDR3 is 15 amino acids. Germline V CDR1 and CDR2: SGHTA, FQGNSA. The V and J ends lost 3 bases and 6 bases, in that order; junction bases with no gene match: 10. CDR3: CASSFRGLIGSEAFF. Written as DNA, the CDR3 is TGTGCCAGCAGCTTTAGGGGGCTAATTGGGTCTGAAGCTTTCTTT. Filled out from reference TRBV7-2 and TRBJ1-1, the complete variable domain reads GAGVSQSPSNKVTEKGKDVELRCDPISGHTALYWYRQSLGQGLEFLIYFQGNSAPDKSGLPSDRFSAERTGGSVSTLTIQRTQQEDSAVYLCASSFRGLIGSEAFFGQGTRLTVV.